This note documents a single T cell receptor beta chain sequence. The target antigen is unknown. The CDR3 covers 10 residues. Germline CDR1 reads KGHSH; CDR2 reads LQKENI. The ends were cut back, 8 bases at V and 4 bases at J, with 3 bases in the middle. The record originates from a study of identical twins. General study findings and limits: Fewer insertions characterized abundant cord blood beta clonotypes, whereas memory repertoires showed none. Analyses of zero insertions could, in part, be confounded by invariant MAIT and iNKT cells.

After template switching added a universal primer site, the resulting cDNA carried unique molecular identifiers. One entry per CDR3 protein, called by TCRdb with MiXCR from the 5' RACE reads. The profile shows 300,000 to 400,000 distinct CDR3 sequences, about 9% of them singletons. The chain recombines TRBV18 with TRBJ1-3; no reliable D call. This TCR derives from a woman in her forties or fifties in good health. Sequencing used naive T cells sorted from blood. The CDR3 loop is CASAGNTIYF. The CDR3 DNA follows: TGTGCCAGCGCGGGAAACACCATATATTTT.